This entry features one T cell receptor (beta chain) sequence. Antigen specificity is unknown. Germline CDR1 LGHNA, CDR2 YSLEER. The length of the CDR3 is 15 residues. Trimming stripped 0 bases from V and 4 bases from J, with 10 bases between. This sample is part of a study of beta chain features in type 1 diabetes. cDNA synthesis used the whole RNA isolate, giving expressed TCRB sequences. TCRdb keeps only in-frame clones here, not all; method: immunoSEQ multiplex PCR. The sample contains hundreds of thousands of clones, 14% to 15% of which appear only once. Study-wide results and caveats: Patients with Type 1 diabetes showed moderately but significantly shorter TCRB CDR3s in all four CD4+ subsets.

This receptor was obtained from a young man with type 1 diabetes. The chain joins TRBV4-3 to TRBJ2-1, with unresolved D. Material for sequencing was naive CD4+ T cells from blood. The CDR3 DNA reads as TGCGCCAGCAGCCAAGATTCTACCCGTTACAATGAGCAGTTCTTC. Translating it yields CASSQDSTRYNEQFF.